A single sample is the source of the 2 T cell receptor beta chains below, sequenced in a study of T cell responses to AZD1222 COVID-19 vaccine. Repertoires were generated with immunoSEQ multiplex PCR, while TCRdb's copy carries only in-frame clones and drops some. The table records around 130,000 clones, about 85% of them present only once. The starting material was peripheral blood, obtained on day 0 of AZD1222 vaccination. The receptors derive from an adult in good health.

This clone has just one count. V and J are TRBV28 and TRBJ2-7, with 9 positions matching TRBD1. Germline lookup yields CDR1 MDHEN and CDR2 SYDVKM. V was pared by 8 bases and J by 3 bases, with 2 bases of the junction left unmatched. This CDR3 spans 12 amino acids. CDR3 protein: CASLDRGYEQYF. The CDR3 DNA is TGTGCCAGCTTGGACAGGGGCTACGAGCAGTACTTC.

The rearrangement links TRBV3-1 (or the pseudogene TRBV3-2) to TRBJ1-1; D uncertain. CDR1 and CDR2 from the germline V gene are LGHDT and YNNKEL (reference sequence). V gave up 4 bases and J gave up 1 base, with 4 bases separating them. CDR3 size: 12 residues. For the CDR3, the DNA is TGTGCCAGCAGCCGGGGGAACACTGAAGCTTTCTTT. Protein: CASSRGNTEAFF.